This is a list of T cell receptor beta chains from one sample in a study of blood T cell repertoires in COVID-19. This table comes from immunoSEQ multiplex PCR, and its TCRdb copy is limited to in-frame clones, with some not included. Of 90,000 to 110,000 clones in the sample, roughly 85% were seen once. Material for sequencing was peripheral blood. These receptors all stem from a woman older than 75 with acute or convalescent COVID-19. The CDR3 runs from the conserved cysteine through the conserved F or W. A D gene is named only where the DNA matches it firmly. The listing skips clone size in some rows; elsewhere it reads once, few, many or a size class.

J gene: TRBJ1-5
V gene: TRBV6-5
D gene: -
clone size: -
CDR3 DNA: TGTGCCAGCAGTTACCCCGGACAAATCAATCAGCCCCAGCATTTT
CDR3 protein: CASSYPGQINQPQHF

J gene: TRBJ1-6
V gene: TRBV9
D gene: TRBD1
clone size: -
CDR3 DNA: TGTGCCAGCAGCGGGACAGGGAATAATTCACCCCTCCACTTT
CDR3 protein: CASSGTGNNSPLHF

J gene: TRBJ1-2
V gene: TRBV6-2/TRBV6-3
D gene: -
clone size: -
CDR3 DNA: TGTGCCAGCAGTTACTCGAGTACTACAGGACCTTTCTTCAACTATGGCTACACCTTC
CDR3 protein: CASSYSSTTGPFFNYGYTF

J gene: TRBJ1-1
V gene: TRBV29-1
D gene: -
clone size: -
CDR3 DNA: TGCAGCGTGGGGGGGAAACCGAACACTGAAGCTTTCTTT
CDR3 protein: CSVGGKPNTEAFF

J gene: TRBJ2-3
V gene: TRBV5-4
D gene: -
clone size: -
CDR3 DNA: TGTGCCAGCAGCCCAAAGGGGAGGCGCACAGATACGCAGTATTTT
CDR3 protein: CASSPKGRRTDTQYF

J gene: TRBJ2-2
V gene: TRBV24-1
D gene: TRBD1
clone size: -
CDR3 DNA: TGTGCCACCAGTGATCCACAGGGGGCACAGACTTTTACCGGGGAGCTGTTTTTT
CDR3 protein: CATSDPQGAQTFTGELFF

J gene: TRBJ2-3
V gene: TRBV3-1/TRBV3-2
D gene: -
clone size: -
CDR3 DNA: TGTGCCAGCAGCCAGAGGGGTTGGAGGGGCACAGATACGCAGTATTTT
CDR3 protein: CASSQRGWRGTDTQYF

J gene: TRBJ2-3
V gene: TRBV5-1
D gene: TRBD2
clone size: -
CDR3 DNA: TGCGCCAGCAGCCTCAGCGGGAGGGGCACAGATACGCAGTATTTT
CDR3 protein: CASSLSGRGTDTQYF

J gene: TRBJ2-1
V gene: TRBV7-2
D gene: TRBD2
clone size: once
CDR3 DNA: TGTGCCAGCAGCTTAGTGGTAGCGGGGGAGCAGTTCTTC
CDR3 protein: CASSLVVAGEQFF

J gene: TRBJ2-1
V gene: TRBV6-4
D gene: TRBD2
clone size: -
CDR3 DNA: TGTGCCAGCAGATCCCCGGGAGGCCACTCCTACAATGAGCAGTTCTTC
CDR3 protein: CASRSPGGHSYNEQFF

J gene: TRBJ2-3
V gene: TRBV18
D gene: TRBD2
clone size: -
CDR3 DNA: TGTGCCAGCTCACTTGCGGGAGGGTTCACAGATACGCAGTATTTT
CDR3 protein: CASSLAGGFTDTQYF

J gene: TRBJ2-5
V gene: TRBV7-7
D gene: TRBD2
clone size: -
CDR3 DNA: TGTGCCAGCAGCTTAGAGGCGGGAGCCCAAGAGACCCAGTACTTC
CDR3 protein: CASSLEAGAQETQYF

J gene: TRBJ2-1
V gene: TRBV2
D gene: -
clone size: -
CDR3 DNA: TGTGCCAGCAGTGCACGGTTTGACAATGAGCAGTTCTTC
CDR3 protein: CASSARFDNEQFF

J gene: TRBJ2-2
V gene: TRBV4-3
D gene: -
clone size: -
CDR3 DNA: TGCGCCAGCAGCCAAGTTGGGGCAGGGCCCGGGGAGCTGTTTTTT
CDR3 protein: CASSQVGAGPGELFF

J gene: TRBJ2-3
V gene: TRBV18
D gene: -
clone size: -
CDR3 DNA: TGTGCCAGCTCCCCTTCAGATACGCAGTATTTT
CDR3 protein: CASSPSDTQYF

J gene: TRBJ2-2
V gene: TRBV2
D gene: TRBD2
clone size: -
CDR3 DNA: TGTGCCAGCAGGCGCGGGACTAGCGGGAGGGGTAGCACCGGGGAGCTGTTTTTT
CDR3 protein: CASRRGTSGRGSTGELFF

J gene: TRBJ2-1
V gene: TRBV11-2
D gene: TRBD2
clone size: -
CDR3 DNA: TGTGCCAGCAGCTTAGATGGGGGACTAGCGGGAGGGCCCCCCTACAATGAGCAGTTCTTC
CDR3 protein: CASSLDGGLAGGPPYNEQFF

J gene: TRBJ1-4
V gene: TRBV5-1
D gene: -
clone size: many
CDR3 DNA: TGCGCCAGCAGCTTGGAAGGGGGTAATGAAAAACTGTTTTTT
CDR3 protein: CASSLEGGNEKLFF

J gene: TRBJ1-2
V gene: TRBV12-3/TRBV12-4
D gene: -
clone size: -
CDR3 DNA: TGTGCCAGCAGTGGAACAGGGATGGGCTACACCTTC
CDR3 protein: CASSGTGMGYTF

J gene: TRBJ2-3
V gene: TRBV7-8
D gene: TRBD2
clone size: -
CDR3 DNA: TGTGCCAGCAGCCGTGGTAGCGGGGACGGAGATACGCAGTATTTT
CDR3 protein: CASSRGSGDGDTQYF

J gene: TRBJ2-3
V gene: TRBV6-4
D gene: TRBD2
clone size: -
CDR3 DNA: TGTGCCAGCAGTGACAAGTCGGGAGGGAGTAATACGCAGTATTTT
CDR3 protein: CASSDKSGGSNTQYF

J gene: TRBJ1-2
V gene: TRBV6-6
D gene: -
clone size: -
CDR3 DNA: TGTGCCAGCAGTGAACTTAATGGCTACACCTTC
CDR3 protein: CASSELNGYTF

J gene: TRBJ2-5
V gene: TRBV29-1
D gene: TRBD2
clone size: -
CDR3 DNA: TGCAGCGTTGAACTTGCCGGGAGGGCCGGAGAGACCCAGTACTTC
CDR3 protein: CSVELAGRAGETQYF

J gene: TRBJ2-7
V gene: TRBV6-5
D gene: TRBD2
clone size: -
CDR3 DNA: TGTGCCAGCAGGGTGACTAGCGGGCCTACTGAGCAGTACTTC
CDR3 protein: CASRVTSGPTEQYF

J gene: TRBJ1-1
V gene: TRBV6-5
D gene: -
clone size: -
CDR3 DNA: TGTGCCAGCAGTCTAACAGTGAACACTGAAGCTTTCTTT
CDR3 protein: CASSLTVNTEAFF

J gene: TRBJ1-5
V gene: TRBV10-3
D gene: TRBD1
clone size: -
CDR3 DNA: TGTGCCATCAGACCGGGGACAGGTGACAATCAGCCCCAGCATTTT
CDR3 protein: CAIRPGTGDNQPQHF

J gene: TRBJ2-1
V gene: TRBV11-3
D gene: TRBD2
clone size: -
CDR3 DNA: TGTGCCAGCAGCCTAGCGGGAAATTACAATGAGCAGTTCTTC
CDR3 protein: CASSLAGNYNEQFF

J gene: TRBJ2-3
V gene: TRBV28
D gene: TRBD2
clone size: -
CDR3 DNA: TGTGCCAGCAGCTCAGGACTAGCGGGAGCCGATACGCAGTATTTT
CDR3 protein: CASSSGLAGADTQYF

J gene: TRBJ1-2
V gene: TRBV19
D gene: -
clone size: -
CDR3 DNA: TGTGCCAGTAGTATGGTCGGAGATGGCTACACCTTC
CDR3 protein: CASSMVGDGYTF

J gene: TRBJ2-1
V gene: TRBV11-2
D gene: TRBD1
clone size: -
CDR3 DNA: TGTGCCAGCAGCTCGACAGGGGAGCAGTTCTTC
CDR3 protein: CASSSTGEQFF

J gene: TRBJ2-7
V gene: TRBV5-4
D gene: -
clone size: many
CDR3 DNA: TGTGCCAGCAGCTTGGACGGGTCGGGTTACGAGCAGTACTTC
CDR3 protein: CASSLDGSGYEQYF

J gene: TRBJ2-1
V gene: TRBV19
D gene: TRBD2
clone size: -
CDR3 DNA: TGTGCCAGTGGGACTAGCGGATTCAATGAGCAGTTCTTC
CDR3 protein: CASGTSGFNEQFF

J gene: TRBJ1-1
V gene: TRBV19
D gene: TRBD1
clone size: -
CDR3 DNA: TGTGCCAGTAGTTTTGACAGGGTTAAAACTGAAGCTTTCTTT
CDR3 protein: CASSFDRVKTEAFF

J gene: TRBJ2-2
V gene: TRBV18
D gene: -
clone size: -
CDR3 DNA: TGTGCCAGCTCATCCAGCCGGGACAAGGCCGGGGAGCTGTTTTTT
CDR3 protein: CASSSSRDKAGELFF

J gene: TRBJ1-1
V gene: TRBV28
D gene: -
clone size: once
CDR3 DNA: TGTGCCAGCAGACCCCTAGCGCCCCAAGAGGACACTGAAGCTTTCTTT
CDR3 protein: CASRPLAPQEDTEAFF

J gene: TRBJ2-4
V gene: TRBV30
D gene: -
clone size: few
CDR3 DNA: TGTGCCTGGAGTGTACAAGGGGTGAACATTCAGTACTTC
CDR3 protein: CAWSVQGVNIQYF

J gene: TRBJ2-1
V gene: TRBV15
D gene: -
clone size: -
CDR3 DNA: TGTGCCACCAGCAGGACTGTGCTCCTCGTCTTC
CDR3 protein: CATSRTVLLVF

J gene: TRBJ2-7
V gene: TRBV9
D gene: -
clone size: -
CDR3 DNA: TGTGCCAGCAGCTTCACGGACACCTACTACGAGCAGTACTTC
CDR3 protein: CASSFTDTYYEQYF

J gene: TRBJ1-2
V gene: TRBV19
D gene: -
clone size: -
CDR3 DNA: TGTGCCAGTAGTCCGCAGGAACAAGCTAACTATGGCTACACCTTC
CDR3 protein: CASSPQEQANYGYTF

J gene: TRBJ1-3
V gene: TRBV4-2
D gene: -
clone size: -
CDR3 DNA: TGTGCCAGCAGCCCTAGGGGAGGCGCCGGAAACACCATATATTTT
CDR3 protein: CASSPRGGAGNTIYF

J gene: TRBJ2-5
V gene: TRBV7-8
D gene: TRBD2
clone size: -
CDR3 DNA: TGTGCCAGCAGCTCCCATGGAGGGGCGGGGGAAGAGACCCAGTACTTC
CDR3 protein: CASSSHGGAGEETQYF

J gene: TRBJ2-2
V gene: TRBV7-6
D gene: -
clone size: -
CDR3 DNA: TGTGCCAGCAGCTTAGGGACAGCAAACACCGGGGAGCTGTTTTTT
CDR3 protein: CASSLGTANTGELFF

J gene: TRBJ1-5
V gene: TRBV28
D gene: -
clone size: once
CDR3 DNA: TGTGCCAGCAGGGGAGGGTTGGGGCAGCCCCAGCATTTT
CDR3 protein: CASRGGLGQPQHF

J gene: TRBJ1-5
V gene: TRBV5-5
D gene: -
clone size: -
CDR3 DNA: TGTGCCAGCAGCTACACTTCTTCTGGAGATCAGCCCCAGCATTTT
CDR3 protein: CASSYTSSGDQPQHF

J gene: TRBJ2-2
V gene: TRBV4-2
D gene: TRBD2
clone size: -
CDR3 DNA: TGTGCCAGCAGCCAAGGGGGAGCGGGAGGGCCAACCGGGGAGCTGTTTTTT
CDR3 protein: CASSQGGAGGPTGELFF

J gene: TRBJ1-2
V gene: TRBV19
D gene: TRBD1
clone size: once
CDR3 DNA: TGTGCCAGTAGTCTCCGACAGGGTCCCATCTTCTCAATTTATGGCTACACCTTC
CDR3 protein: CASSLRQGPIFSIYGYTF

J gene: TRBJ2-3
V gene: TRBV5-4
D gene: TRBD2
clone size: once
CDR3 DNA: TGTGCCAGCAGTTCCCTAGCGGGAGACCCAGATACGCAGTATTTT
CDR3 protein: CASSSLAGDPDTQYF

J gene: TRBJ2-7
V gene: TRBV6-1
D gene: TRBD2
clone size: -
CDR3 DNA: TGTGCCAGCAGTGCCCCGAGGGCCCCCGGACTAGCTAGCTACTACGAGCAGTACTTC
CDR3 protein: CASSAPRAPGLASYYEQYF

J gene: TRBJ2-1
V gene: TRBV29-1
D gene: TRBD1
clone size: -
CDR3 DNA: TGCAGCGTTGCCCGGGACAGGGGGTACAATGAGCAGTTCTTC
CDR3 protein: CSVARDRGYNEQFF